These 23 T cell receptor beta chains came from one sample sequenced in a study of human T cells and chemical hapten exposure. TCRdb reprocessed the RACE reads with MiXCR, giving one entry per CDR3 protein. The sample holds about 84,000 distinct CDR3 sequences, 10% seen once. Time point described: patch test 2, 6 weeks after DPC sensitization. The treatment is: therapeutic diphenylcyclopropenone sensitization with weekly scalp DPC. The input for sequencing was whole blood, taken in connection with sensitization to the hapten diphenylcyclopropenone (DPC). The receptors derive from a woman between 45 and 60 years old with alopecia areata. Some clones in this sample may be carry-over from other donors' samples.

Ten or more counts support this clonotype. This chain connects TRBV12-3 or TRBV12-4 to TRBJ1-1; D ambiguous. The CDR3 loop spans 12 amino acids. Trimming pared 3 bases from V and 5 bases from J, leaving 7 bases between. The CDR3 protein is CASSFWKTEAFF. The CDR3, as DNA: TGTGCCAGCAGTTTCTGGAAGACTGAAGCTTTCTTT.

This clonotype occurred many times. This chain joins TRBV20-1 and TRBJ2-1; 7 bases match TRBD2. With V trimmed by 6 bases and J by 0 bases, 17 bases remained unmatched. The CDR3 covers 18 residues. The germline CDR1 and CDR2 sequences are DFQATT and SNEGSKA (reference sequence). CDR3 nucleotide sequence: TGCAGTGCGCAAGGAGCCATGAGCGGGATCCCCTCCTACAATGAGCAGTTCTTC. This gives the protein CSAQGAMSGIPSYNEQFF.

The genes are TRBV28 and TRBJ1-2; D is unclear. This CDR3 has 12 residues. V was cut by 6 bases and J by 8 bases, with 13 bases left in between. CDR1 and CDR2 (germline): MDHEN, SYDVKM. CDR3: CASSSPNTGYTF. DNA for the CDR3: TGTGCCAGCAGCTCCCCAAATACGGGCTACACCTTC.

This clonotype was observed a handful of times. V is TRBV10-2 and J is TRBJ1-5; D might be TRBD1 (6 bases). The germline V and J ends were trimmed by 7 bases and 5 bases, with 9 bases remaining between them. Germline loops: CDR1 WSHSY, CDR2 SAAADI. The CDR3 spans 12 residues. The chain's CDR3 is CASTSGDQPQHF. The CDR3, as DNA: TGCGCCAGCACCTCAGGGGATCAGCCCCAGCATTTT.

The chain has TRBV18 and TRBJ2-1; the match to TRBD1 covers 8 bases. The V gene's germline CDR1 is KGHSH and CDR2 LQKENI. V lost 4 bases and J lost 9; bases outside the gene matches: 11. The CDR3 spans 15 residues. The CDR3: CASSQGTGGDIEQFF. The CDR3 DNA reads TGTGCCAGCTCACAGGGGACAGGAGGGGACATTGAGCAGTTCTTC.

The V call is TRBV28, the J call TRBJ1-2; D may be TRBD1 (6 bases). The germline gives CDR1 MDHEN, CDR2 SYDVKM. V gave up 11 bases and J gave up 3 bases, with 10 bases separating them. The CDR3 runs to 11 residues. In DNA, the CDR3 is TGTGCCTACAGGGCCGACTATGGCTACACCTTC. Translating gives CAYRADYGYTF.

The rearrangement joins TRBV20-1 to TRBJ1-1; maybe TRBD1 (5 bases). The CDR3 length is 14 residues. Germline V gene data show CDR1 as DFQATT and CDR2 as SNEGSKA (reference sequence). V was pared by 6 bases and J by 0 bases, with 14 bases between. CDR3: CSAPGDLVNTEAFF. For the CDR3, the DNA is TGCAGTGCCCCTGGGGACTTAGTGAACACTGAAGCTTTCTTT.

The chain has TRBV20-1 and TRBJ2-7, with TRBD1 identical over 10 bases. The CDR3 extends over 13 amino acids. Germline loops: CDR1 DFQATT, CDR2 SNEGSKA (reference sequence). Trimming cost V 6 bases and J 3 bases; bases outside gene matches: 5. The DNA for the CDR3 is TGCAGTGCCCCGGGACAGGGGAACTACGAGCAGTACTTC. Translated: CSAPGQGNYEQYF.

This clonotype occurred many times. At one boundary the junction diverges from the germline segment, which might be a read error. This chain links TRBV4-1 with TRBJ2-2, with D perhaps given as TRBD1 or TRBD2 (5 bases each). The CDR3 covers 14 residues. CDR1 and CDR2 from the germline V gene are MGHRA and YSYEKL. The CDR3 sequence is CASSQEASLGDLFF. Here the CDR3 DNA reads TGCGCCAGCAGCCAAGAAGCTAGCCTCGGGGACCTGTTTTTT.

V gene TRBV5-1 combines with J gene TRBJ2-7; D is ambiguous. V was shortened by 0 bases and J by 2 bases, with 18 bases between the two germline ends. The CDR3 totals 17 residues. Germline assignment: CDR1 SGHRS and CDR2 YFSETQ. CDR3 sequence reads: CASSLGLGRWLAYEQYF. The DNA of the CDR3 is TGCGCCAGCAGCTTGGGTTTAGGACGTTGGTTGGCCTACGAGCAGTACTTC. Drawing the rest from reference TRBV5-1 and TRBJ2-7, the complete variable domain is KAGVTQTPRYLIKTRGQQVTLSCSPISGHRSVSWYQQTPGQGLQFLFEYFSETQRNKGNFPGRFSGRQFSNSRSEMNVSTLELGDSALYLCASSLGLGRWLAYEQYFGPGTRLTVT.

Comments on this clonotype: A much larger clone is a single base away; this may be a read error. This sequence joins TRBV20-1 and TRBJ2-5, with TRBD1 as a possible D gene (6 bases). Trimming removed 5 bases at V and 4 bases at J, with 14 bases between. Germline CDR1 and CDR2: DFQATT and SNEGSKA (reference sequence). This CDR3 contains 13 residues. For the CDR3, the DNA is TGCAGTGCTGAACCGGACAGACCAGAGACCCAGTACTTC. Encoded protein: CSAEPDRPETQYF.

This clonotype was picked up a small number of times. The chain couples TRBV18 to TRBJ2-7, with 14 bases that match TRBD2. The trim removed 6 bases at V and 5 bases at J, leaving 0 bases unmatched. This CDR3 region has 13 residues. From germline, CDR1 is KGHSH and CDR2 LQKENI. Written as DNA, the CDR3 is TGTGCCAGCTCGGGACTAGCGGGAGACGAGCAGTACTTC. Amino acid sequence: CASSGLAGDEQYF.

The chain couples TRBV29-1 to TRBJ2-5, with D possibly TRBD2 on 5 matching bases. The CDR3 has 13 amino acids. The V and J ends lost 3 bases and 1 base respectively, with 9 bases between them. Germline values: CDR1 SQVTM, CDR2 ANQGSEA. The CDR3 here is CSVEDGVQETQYF. The CDR3 DNA reads as TGCAGCGTTGAGGACGGGGTCCAAGAGACCCAGTACTTC.

The sample holds a few counts of this clonotype. The rearrangement links TRBV28 to TRBJ2-5; a weak D match, TRBD1 (5 bases). CDR1 and CDR2 (germline): MDHEN, SYDVKM. CDR3 length: 18 residues. Deletions cut 2 bases from V and 2 bases from J, with 21 bases between. The CDR3 sequence is CASSLTAPPRQIQETQYF. CDR3 DNA sequence: TGTGCCAGCAGTTTAACCGCCCCTCCGAGACAGATACAAGAGACCCAGTACTTC.

This clonotype occurred many times. This rearrangement joins TRBV7-9 to TRBJ2-1; no clear D. V was trimmed by 3 bases and J by 9 bases, leaving 9 bases between them. Germline V gene sequence: CDR1 SEHNR, CDR2 FQNEAQ (reference sequence). This CDR3 has 12 residues. In DNA form, the CDR3 reads TGTGCCAGCAGCTTGAACCGGATTGAGCAGTTCTTC. This encodes CASSLNRIEQFF.

A few counts support this clonotype. The chain has TRBV20-1 and TRBJ2-3; 9 bases fit TRBD2. J lost 6 bases, V lost 5 bases, and 12 bases had no gene match. The CDR3 spans 15 residues. CDR1 and CDR2 from the germline V gene are DFQATT and SNEGSKA (reference sequence). The DNA for the CDR3 is TGCAGTGCTCCCTCGGGAGCGGGGGGCGGGGATACGCAGTATTTT. Residues: CSAPSGAGGGDTQYF.

This chain uses TRBV4-3 with TRBJ2-7; 10 bases are a match to TRBD2. Per the germline V gene, CDR1 is LGHNA and CDR2 is YSLEER. J gave up 2 bases and V 0 bases, and 4 bases lay outside the gene matches. The CDR3 has 16 residues. CDR3 residues: CASSQDPSGGPYEQYF. As DNA, the CDR3 is TGCGCCAGCAGCCAAGACCCTAGCGGGGGACCCTACGAGCAGTACTTC.

CDR3: CSAKRDRGDYEQYF. Here the CDR3 DNA reads TGCAGCGCGAAGCGGGACAGGGGGGACTACGAGCAGTACTTC. V is TRBV29-1 and J is TRBJ2-7, with 11 nucleotides matching TRBD1. CDR1 is SQVTM, CDR2 ANQGSEA, per germline. With V trimmed by 7 bases and J by 3 bases, 8 bases remained unmatched. The CDR3 sequence is 14 residues long.

The chain combines TRBV29-1 with TRBJ1-5; 10 bases line up with TRBD1. Germline CDR1 and CDR2: SQVTM and ANQGSEA. The CDR3 spans 16 residues. V shed 6 bases, J shed 1 base, and the junction held 9 bases outside the gene matches. The CDR3 loop reads CSVAEGQGLSNQPQHF. CDR3 sequence (DNA): TGCAGCGTAGCCGAGGGACAGGGGCTAAGCAATCAGCCCCAGCATTTT.

This clonotype was recorded a few times. The chain links TRBV20-1 to TRBJ1-4; 7 nucleotides match TRBD1. The CDR3 is made up of 14 amino acids. J gave up 7 bases and V 7 bases, and 12 bases lay outside the gene matches. CDR1 is DFQATT, CDR2 SNEGSKA, per germline (reference sequence). CDR3 in DNA: TGCAGTGTCCTCCCCCCAGGGGGGGTTGAAAAACTGTTTTTT. Translation: CSVLPPGGVEKLFF.

In its sample, this clonotype was seen a few times. This chain connects TRBV11-2 to TRBJ2-3, with D uncertain. Germline V CDR1 and CDR2: SGHAT, FQNNGV. The CDR3 runs to 15 residues. Trimming took off 1 base at V and 2 bases at J, with 10 bases between the two ends. The CDR3 protein is CASSLVAVHTDTQYF. CDR3 nucleotides: TGTGCCAGCAGCTTAGTGGCGGTTCACACAGATACGCAGTATTTT.

V and J are TRBV6-2 or TRBV6-3 and TRBJ2-3; 9 nucleotides align to TRBD2. The V and J ends lost 0 bases and 4 bases, in that order; junction bases with no gene match: 14. Germline V gene lookup returns CDR1 MNHEY and CDR2 SVGEGT. This CDR3 is 19 amino acids long. The CDR3 protein is CASSYSHKFDSGRPDTQYF. The CDR3, as DNA: TGTGCCAGCAGTTACTCTCACAAATTCGATAGCGGGAGACCAGATACGCAGTATTTT.

Many counts were recorded for this clonotype. The chain joins TRBV11-2 to TRBJ2-7; no clear D. V lost 5 bases, J lost 4 bases, and 18 bases lay in between. There are 15 residues in the CDR3. CDR1 is SGHAT, CDR2 FQNNGV, per germline. DNA of the CDR3: TGTGCCAGCAGCCAAGAGAGGTGGGCGCGTTACGAGCAGTACTTC. Translation gives CASSQERWARYEQYF.